What follows are 11 T cell receptor beta chains derived from one specimen sequenced in a study of T cells in Graves' hyperthyroidism and ophthalmopathy. Amplification targeted TCR beta CDR3 regions from RNA transcripts. A set of HTBI primers served as the primers for a first-round RT-PCR of the TCR CDR3. TCRdb processed the multiplex PCR reads anew with MiXCR; each CDR3 protein has one entry. The profile shows about 640,000 distinct CDR3 sequences, about a fifth of them singletons. Sequenced input: blood. The receptors were sampled from a man younger than 40 with Graves' ophthalmopathy.

The chain uses TRBV5-1 and TRBJ2-5; the match to TRBD1 covers 12 bases. This CDR3 has 15 residues. Germline CDR1 and CDR2: SGHRS and YFSETQ. Trimming removed 9 bases from V and 4 bases from J; junction bases left unmatched: 10. In DNA form, the CDR3 reads TGCGCCACTAGCACCGGGACAGGGGGCGGAGAGACCCAGTACTTC. Encoded protein: CATSTGTGGGETQYF.

The V call is TRBV29-1, the J call TRBJ2-3, with D tentatively TRBD2 (6 bases). V was cut by 4 bases and J by 2 bases, with 13 bases left in between. CDR3 length equals 14 residues. Per germline, CDR1 SQVTM and CDR2 ANQGSEA. The CDR3 is CSVVTSGVTDTQYF. CDR3 nucleotides: TGCAGCGTTGTGACTAGTGGGGTCACAGATACGCAGTATTTT.

This clonotype was detected ten times or more. The chain has TRBV5-6 and TRBJ2-5; 10 bases line up with TRBD2. The length of the CDR3 is 17 residues. Germline V CDR1 and CDR2: SGHDT, YYEEEE. The J segment lost 5 bases and the V segment lost 0 bases, leaving 10 bases of the junction unmatched. The CDR3 sequence: CASSLETLAGERETQYF. DNA for the CDR3: TGTGCCAGCAGCTTGGAGACGCTAGCGGGAGAACGGGAGACCCAGTACTTC.

This chain uses TRBV15 with TRBJ2-7; 10 nucleotides agree with TRBD2. The CDR3 length is 13 residues. The V segment lost 6 bases and the J segment 4 bases; nucleotides outside the gene matches: 3. CDR1 is LNHNV and CDR2 is YYDKDF in the germline V gene (reference sequence). The DNA for the CDR3 is TGTGCCACCAGGAAGCGGGAGGGTTACGAGCAGTACTTC. This encodes CATRKREGYEQYF.

This clonotype was seen ten or more times. The chain recombines TRBV18 with TRBJ2-5; 7 positions agree with TRBD1. V lost 6 bases to trimming and J lost 5 bases; unmatched junction nucleotides: 12. The germline V gene has CDR1 KGHSH and CDR2 LQKENI. CDR3 length: 15 amino acids. The CDR3 region has the DNA TGTGCCAGCTCTTACGACAGGGTCCAGGTGGAGACCCAGTACTTC. Its translation is CASSYDRVQVETQYF.

The chain recombines TRBV28 with TRBJ1-1; 9 positions agree with TRBD1. Unmatched junction bases numbered 9, after V lost 5 bases and J lost 8 bases. The CDR3 runs to 14 residues. Looked up from germline, CDR1 is MDHEN and CDR2 is SYDVKM. CDR3 region: CASSPGDRDKEAFF. CDR3 nucleotides: TGTGCCAGCAGTCCGGGGGACAGGGATAAGGAAGCTTTCTTT.

V gene TRBV12-5 combines with J gene TRBJ1-4; tentative D call: TRBD1 (6 bases). V was clipped by 6 bases and J by 0 bases, with 17 bases between them. This CDR3 contains 17 residues. The germline CDR1 and CDR2 sequences are LGHNT and FRNRAP. CDR3 amino acids: CASGPGQMQTTNEKLFF. The DNA for the CDR3 is TGTGCTAGTGGACCAGGACAGATGCAGACAACTAATGAAAAACTGTTTTTT.

Remarks on this clonotype: An end of the junction differs from the germline gene, which may be a read error. This chain connects TRBV27 to TRBJ1-2; 9 bases line up with TRBD1. The CDR3 contains 14 residues. In germline, CDR1 is MNHEY, CDR2 SMNVEV (reference sequence). The DNA of the CDR3 is TGTGCCAGCAGGCTAAAGGGGACAGGGAATGGCTTCACCTTC. It codes for CASRLKGTGNGFTF.

V and J are TRBV7-2 and TRBJ2-7; D remains ambiguous. Germline V gene sequence: CDR1 SGHTA, CDR2 FQGNSA. The V end lost 3 bases, the J end lost 4 bases, and 7 bases lay between the germline ends. The CDR3 is 12 amino acids. The CDR3, as DNA: TGTGCCAGCAGCTTGATTGTTTACGAGCAGTACTTC. Its translation: CASSLIVYEQYF.

J is TRBJ2-7 and V is TRBV4-1, with D maybe TRBD2 (6 bases). The V and J ends lost 0 bases and 1 base respectively, with 13 bases between them. This CDR3 has 16 residues. Germline loops: CDR1 MGHRA, CDR2 YSYEKL. The CDR3 sequence is CASSQDRLATSYEQYF. The CDR3 coding sequence is TGCGCCAGCAGCCAAGATAGGCTAGCGACTTCCTACGAGCAGTACTTC.

This clonotype was seen many times. The chain joins TRBV7-3 to TRBJ2-5; D remains unclear. This CDR3 comprises 13 residues. Germline CDR1 reads SGHTA; CDR2 reads FQGTGA. V dropped 1 base and J dropped 3 bases, with 6 bases sitting between them. Here the CDR3 reads CASSLRQKETQYF. CDR3 DNA: TGTGCCAGCAGCTTAAGGCAGAAAGAGACCCAGTACTTC.